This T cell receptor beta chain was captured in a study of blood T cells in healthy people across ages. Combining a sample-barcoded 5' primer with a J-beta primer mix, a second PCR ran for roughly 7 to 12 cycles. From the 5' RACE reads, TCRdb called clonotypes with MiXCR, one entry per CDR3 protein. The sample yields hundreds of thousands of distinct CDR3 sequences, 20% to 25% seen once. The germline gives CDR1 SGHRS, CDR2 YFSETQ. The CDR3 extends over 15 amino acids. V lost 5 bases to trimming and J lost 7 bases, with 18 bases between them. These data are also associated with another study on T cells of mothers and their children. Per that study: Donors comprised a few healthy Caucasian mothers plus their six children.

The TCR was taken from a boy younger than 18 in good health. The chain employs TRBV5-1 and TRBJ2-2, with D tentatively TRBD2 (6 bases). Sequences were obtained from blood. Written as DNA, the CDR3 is TGCGCCAGCAGACCGGGAGTAGAGGTCAGCGGGGAGCTGTTTTTT. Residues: CASRPGVEVSGELFF.